Below, one TCR beta chain is given with its context. Antigen unknown. Anyone with autoimmune disease history or systemic immunosuppression was excluded. Blood specimens came from baseline, cycle 4 day 1, and cycle 7 day 1. This record comes from a study of OX40 agonist ivuxolimab in advanced cancers. Whole-study context: Two patients with cutaneous melanoma and one with hepatocellular carcinoma, three in total, showed partial responses. General study findings and limits: More expanded clones were found, on average, in CD8+ than in CD4+ T cells.

Germline values: CDR1 SGHDN, CDR2 FVKESK. The V gene end was trimmed by 2 bases and the J gene end by 4 bases; junction bases not matched to a gene: 8. The CDR3 has 16 residues. Some clones are missing from TCRdb's copy, which holds only in-frame ones; the method was immunoSEQ multiplex PCR. The sample holds 45,000 to 65,000 clones, nearly 80% seen once. The sequence was collected from an adult with an advanced solid tumor such as melanoma, head and neck, liver or kidney cancer. This specimen was CD4+ or CD8+ T cells sorted from blood, taken in a trial of the OX40 agonist ivuxolimab. The rearrangement uses TRBV14 and TRBJ2-1; 7 bases align to TRBD2. The CDR3 is CASSQRRSGIYNEQFF. The CDR3 coding sequence is TGTGCCAGCAGCCAACGTCGCAGCGGGATATACAATGAGCAGTTCTTC.